This T cell receptor (beta chain) was captured in a study of OX40 agonist ivuxolimab in advanced cancers. The V and J ends lost 4 bases and 6 bases respectively, with 13 bases between them. This CDR3 is built from 13 residues. Germline lookup yields CDR1 SGHVS and CDR2 FQNEAQ. Sequenced by immunoSEQ multiplex PCR; TCRdb stores in-frame clones only, minus some. Of 75,000 to 100,000 clones in the sample, 90% to 95% are singletons; the top ten hold approximately 0.32%. Researchers took blood at baseline, on cycle 4 day 1, and on cycle 7 day 1. The starting material was CD4+ or CD8+ T cells sorted from blood, obtained in a trial of the OX40 agonist ivuxolimab. This receptor was identified in an adult with an advanced solid tumor such as melanoma, head and neck, liver or kidney cancer. The genes are TRBV7-8 and TRBJ2-7, with TRBD2 as a possible D gene (5 bases). CDR3 nucleotides: TGTGCCAGCAGCTCATACGAGGCGGGCGAGCAGTACTTC. As protein: CASSSYEAGEQYF.